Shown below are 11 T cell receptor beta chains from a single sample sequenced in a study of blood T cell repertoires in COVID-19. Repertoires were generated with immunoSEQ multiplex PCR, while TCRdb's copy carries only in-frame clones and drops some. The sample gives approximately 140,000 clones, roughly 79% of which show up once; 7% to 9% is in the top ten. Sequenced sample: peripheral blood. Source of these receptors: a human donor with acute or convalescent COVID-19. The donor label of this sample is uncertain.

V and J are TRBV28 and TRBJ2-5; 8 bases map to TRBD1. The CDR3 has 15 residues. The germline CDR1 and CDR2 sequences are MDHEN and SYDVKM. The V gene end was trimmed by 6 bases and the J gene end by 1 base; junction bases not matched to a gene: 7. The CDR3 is CASSHNQGAQETQYF. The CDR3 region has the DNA TGTGCCAGCAGCCATAATCAGGGGGCCCAAGAGACCCAGTACTTC.

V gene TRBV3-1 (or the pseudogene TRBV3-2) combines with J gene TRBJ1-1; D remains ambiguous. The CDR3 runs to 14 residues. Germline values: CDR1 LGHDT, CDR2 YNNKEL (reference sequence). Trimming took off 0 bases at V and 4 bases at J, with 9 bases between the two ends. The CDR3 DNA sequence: TGTGCCAGCAGCCAAGATCTTATGAGCACTGAAGCTTTCTTT. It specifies CASSQDLMSTEAFF.

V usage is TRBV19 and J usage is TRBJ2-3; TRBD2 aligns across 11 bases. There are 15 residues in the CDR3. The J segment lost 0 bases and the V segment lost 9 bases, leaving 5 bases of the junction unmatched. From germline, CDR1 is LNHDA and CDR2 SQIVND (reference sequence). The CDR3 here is CASLGTSGSTDTQYF. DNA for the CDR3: TGTGCCAGCCTAGGGACTAGCGGTAGCACAGATACGCAGTATTTT.

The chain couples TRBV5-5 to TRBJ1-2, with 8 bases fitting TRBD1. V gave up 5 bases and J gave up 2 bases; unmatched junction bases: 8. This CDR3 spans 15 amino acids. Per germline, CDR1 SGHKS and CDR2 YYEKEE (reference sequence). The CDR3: CASRSEAGGNYGYTF. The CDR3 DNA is TGTGCCAGCAGGTCGGAGGCAGGGGGCAACTATGGCTACACCTTC.

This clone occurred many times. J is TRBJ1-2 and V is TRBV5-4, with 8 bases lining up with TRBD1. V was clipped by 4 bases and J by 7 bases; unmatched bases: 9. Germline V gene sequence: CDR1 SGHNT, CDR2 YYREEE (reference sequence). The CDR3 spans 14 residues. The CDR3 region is CASSHQGAGGGYTF. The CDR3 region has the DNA TGTGCCAGCAGCCATCAGGGGGCAGGGGGTGGCTACACCTTC.

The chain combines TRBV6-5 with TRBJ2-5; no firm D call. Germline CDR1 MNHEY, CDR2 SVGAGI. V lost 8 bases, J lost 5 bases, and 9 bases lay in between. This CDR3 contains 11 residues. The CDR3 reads CASRLEETQYF. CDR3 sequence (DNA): TGTGCCAGCCGGTTGGAGGAGACCCAGTACTTC.

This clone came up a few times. The CDR3 DNA reads as TGTGCCAGCTCTCGGGACAGTAACAATGAGCAGTTCTTC. It yields the protein CASSRDSNNEQFF. J is TRBJ2-1 and V is TRBV18, with 7 positions matching TRBD1. This CDR3 spans 13 amino acids. V was clipped by 6 bases and J by 5 bases; unmatched bases: 4. Germline CDR1 reads KGHSH; CDR2 reads LQKENI.

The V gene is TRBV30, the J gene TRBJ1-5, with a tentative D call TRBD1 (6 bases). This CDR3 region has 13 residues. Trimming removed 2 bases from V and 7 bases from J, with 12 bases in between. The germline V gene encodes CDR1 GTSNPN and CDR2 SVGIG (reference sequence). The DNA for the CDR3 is TGTGCCTGGAGTATACGACAGGAGCAGCCCCAGCATTTT. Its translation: CAWSIRQEQPQHF.

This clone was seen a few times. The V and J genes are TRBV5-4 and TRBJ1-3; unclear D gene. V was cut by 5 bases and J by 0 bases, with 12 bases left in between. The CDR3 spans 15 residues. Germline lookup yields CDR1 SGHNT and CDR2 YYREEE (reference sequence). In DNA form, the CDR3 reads TGTGCCAGCAGTTCTTCATACAGCTCTGGAAACACCATATATTTT. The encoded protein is CASSSSYSSGNTIYF. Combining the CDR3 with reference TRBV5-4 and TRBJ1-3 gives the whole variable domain ETGVTQSPTHLIKTRGQQVTLRCSSQSGHNTVSWYQQALGQGPQFIFQYYREEENGRGNFPPRFSGLQFPNYSSELNVNALELDDSALYLCASSSSYSSGNTIYFGEGSWLTVV.

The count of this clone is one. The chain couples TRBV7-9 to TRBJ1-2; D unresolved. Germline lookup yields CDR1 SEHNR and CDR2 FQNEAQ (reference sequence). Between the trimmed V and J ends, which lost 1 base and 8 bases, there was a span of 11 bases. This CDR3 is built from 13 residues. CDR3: CASSLGAARGYTF. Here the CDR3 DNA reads TGTGCCAGCAGCTTAGGTGCGGCTAGGGGCTACACCTTC.

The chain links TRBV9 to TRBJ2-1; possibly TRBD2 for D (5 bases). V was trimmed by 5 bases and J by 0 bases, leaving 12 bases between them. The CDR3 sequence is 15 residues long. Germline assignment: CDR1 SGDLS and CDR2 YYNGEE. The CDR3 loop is CASSASGSSYNEQFF. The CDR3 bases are TGTGCCAGCAGTGCCTCGGGGAGCTCCTACAATGAGCAGTTCTTC.